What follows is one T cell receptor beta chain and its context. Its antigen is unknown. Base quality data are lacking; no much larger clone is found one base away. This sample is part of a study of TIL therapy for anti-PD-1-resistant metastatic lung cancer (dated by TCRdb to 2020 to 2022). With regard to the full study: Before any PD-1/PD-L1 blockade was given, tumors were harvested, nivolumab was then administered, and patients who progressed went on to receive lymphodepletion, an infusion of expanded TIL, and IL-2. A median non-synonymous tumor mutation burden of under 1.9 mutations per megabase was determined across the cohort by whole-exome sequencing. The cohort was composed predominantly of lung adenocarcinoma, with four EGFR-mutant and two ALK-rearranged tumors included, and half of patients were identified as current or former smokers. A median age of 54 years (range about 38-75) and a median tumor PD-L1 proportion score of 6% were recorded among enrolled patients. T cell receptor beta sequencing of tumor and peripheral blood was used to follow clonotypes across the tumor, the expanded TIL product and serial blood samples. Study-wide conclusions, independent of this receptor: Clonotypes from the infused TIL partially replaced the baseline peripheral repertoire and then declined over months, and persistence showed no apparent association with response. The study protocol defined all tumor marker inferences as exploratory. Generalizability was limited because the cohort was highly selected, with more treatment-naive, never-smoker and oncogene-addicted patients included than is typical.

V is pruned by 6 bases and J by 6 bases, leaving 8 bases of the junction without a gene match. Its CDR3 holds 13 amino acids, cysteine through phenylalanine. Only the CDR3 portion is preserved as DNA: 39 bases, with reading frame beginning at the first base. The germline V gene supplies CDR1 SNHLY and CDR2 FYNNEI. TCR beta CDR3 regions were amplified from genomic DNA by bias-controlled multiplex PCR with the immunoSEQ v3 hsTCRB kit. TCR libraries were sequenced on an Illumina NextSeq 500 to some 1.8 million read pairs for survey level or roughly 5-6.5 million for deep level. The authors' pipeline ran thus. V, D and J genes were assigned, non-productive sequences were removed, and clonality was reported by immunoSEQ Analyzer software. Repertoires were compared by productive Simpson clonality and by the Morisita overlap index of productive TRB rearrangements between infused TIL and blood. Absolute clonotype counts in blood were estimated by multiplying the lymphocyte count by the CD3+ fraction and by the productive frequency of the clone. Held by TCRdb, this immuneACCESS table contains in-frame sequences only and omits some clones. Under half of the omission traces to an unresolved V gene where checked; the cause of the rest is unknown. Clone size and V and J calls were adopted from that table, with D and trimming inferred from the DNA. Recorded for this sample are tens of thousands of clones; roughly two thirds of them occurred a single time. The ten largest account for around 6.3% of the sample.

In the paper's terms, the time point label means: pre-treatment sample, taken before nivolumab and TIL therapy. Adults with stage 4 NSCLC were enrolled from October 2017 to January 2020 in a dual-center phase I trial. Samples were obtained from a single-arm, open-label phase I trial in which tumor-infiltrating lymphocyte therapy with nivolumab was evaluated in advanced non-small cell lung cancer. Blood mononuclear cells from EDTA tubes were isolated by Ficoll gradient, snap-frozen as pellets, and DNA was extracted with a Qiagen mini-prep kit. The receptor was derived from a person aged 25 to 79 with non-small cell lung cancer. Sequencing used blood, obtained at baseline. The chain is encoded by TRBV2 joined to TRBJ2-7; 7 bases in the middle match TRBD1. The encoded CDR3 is CASSPGGVPEQYF. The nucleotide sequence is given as TGTGCCAGCAGCCCAGGGGGTGTCCCCGAGCAGTACTTC.